This TCR beta chain is from a study of T cell repertoires in cytomegalovirus infection. Whole-study context: In public TCR beta signatures, there were indications of both CMV infection and matching HLA type.

One entry per CDR3 protein results from TCRdb running MiXCR on the reads. The profile shows roughly 630,000 distinct CDR3 sequences, 20% to 25% of them singletons. Overall study findings and caveats: CMV-specific TCR beta clonotypes restricted by HLA-C were the ones dominating the ex vivo response. Carriage of CMV together with the relevant HLA was identifiable through cumulative public TCR beta family frequency.

With respect to this clonotype: Its antigen remains unidentified.

The CDR3 contains 15 residues. Trimming cost V 1 base and J 5 bases, with 12 bases left between them. Germline assignment: CDR1 LGHNA and CDR2 YSLEER. The chain employs TRBV4-3 and TRBJ1-5, with D possibly matching TRBD1 (5 bases). The clonotype was recovered from a human donor in good health (CMV status not recorded). Some clones in this sample may be carry-over from other donors' samples. The sequenced sample consisted of CD8+ T cells from PBMCs. DNA for the CDR3: TGCGCCAGCAGCCAAGTTGCAGGGCCAGATCAGCCCCAGCATTTT. It encodes CASSQVAGPDQPQHF.